This T cell receptor beta chain was profiled in a study of control samples from healthy donors and cancer patients. The CDR3 runs 15 residues. The germline V gene has CDR1 MDHEN and CDR2 SYDVKM. Some clones are missing from TCRdb's copy, which holds only in-frame ones; the method was immunoSEQ multiplex PCR. The sample table sets out some 180,000 clones. The V gene is TRBV28, the J gene TRBJ2-3; TRBD2 agrees at 8 bases. The sample comprised blood. The clonotype originates from a woman in her 30s in good health. The CDR3 sequence: CALSRGGNGGRTQYF. CDR3 nucleotide sequence: TGTGCGTTAAGCCGGGGGGGGAATGGTGGGCGAACGCAGTATTTT.